This is a list of T cell receptor beta chains from one sample in a study of T cells in localized non-small cell lung cancer. Clones were sequenced by immunoSEQ multiplex PCR, and TCRdb holds only the in-frame ones, with some missing. The sample lists over a thousand clones; about a third were seen once. Specimen: normal lung tissue next to the tumor, collected before any cancer treatment. Every receptor here comes from a male donor older than 55 with stage II squamous cell lung carcinoma. Both conserved end residues are part of each CDR3.

15 | TRBV27 | CASSLTTGVADTQYF
15 | TRBV11-3 | CASSLNRDRGFGYTF
13 | TRBV19 | CARQSAGPHGYTF
15 | TRBV6-8 | CASSRPSGNTRELFF
13 | TRBV25-1 | CASSDSNRGEQFF
15 | TRBV19 | CASSLRRGDNEKLFF
16 | TRBV12-5 | CASGFRSGSHTGELFF
16 | TRBV11-3 | CASKPSPWAYYNEQFF
16 | TRBV30 | CAWSVGGTSGSGELFF
14 | TRBV11-3 | CASSLGGAYNEQFF
13 | TRBV14 | CASSLAPQETQYF
14 | TRBV11-3 | CASSLTGTQETQYF
15 | TRBV28 | CASSLSKPTGDKLFF
15 | TRBV6-8 | CASSDLGGNEETQYF
15 | TRBV18 | CASSPEQTGANVLTF
14 | TRBV10-2 | CASRTTANTGELFF
17 | TRBV6-8 | CATSVNPQGAIGNTIYF
14 | TRBV19 | CASSIQGRTGELFF
15 | TRBV11-3 | CASSLGLPSYNEQFF
14 | TRBV6-8 | CASSLGGDIHEQCF
14 | TRBV18 | CASSPWDSSYEQYF
16 | TRBV28 | CASSPLGGTGGTEAFF
13 | TRBV28 | CASSFGNAYKQYF
15 | TRBV18 | CASSLTETGDTEAFF